What follows are 31 T cell receptor beta chains derived from one specimen sequenced in a study of blood T cell repertoires in COVID-19. Sequencing was performed with immunoSEQ multiplex PCR; in TCRdb, only in-frame clones are kept and a portion is missing. The sample has around 310,000 clones; over 75% are singletons. Material: peripheral blood. The receptors were gathered from a woman aged 50 to 60 with active or convalescent COVID-19.

The chain links TRBV19 to TRBJ2-1, with TRBD1 as a possible D gene (5 bases). CDR3 size: 16 residues. Per the germline V gene, CDR1 is LNHDA and CDR2 is SQIVND (reference sequence). Between the trimmed V and J ends, which lost 8 bases and 3 bases, there was a span of 20 bases. CDR3 residues: CASEGPKGQIYNEQFF. For the CDR3, the DNA is TGTGCCAGTGAAGGGCCAAAGGGGCAAATCTACAATGAGCAGTTCTTC.

The chain recombines TRBV5-4 with TRBJ2-2, with 10 bases aligning to TRBD2. CDR1 is SGHNT and CDR2 is YYREEE in the germline V gene (reference sequence). V lost 2 bases, J lost 7 bases, and 8 bases stayed unmatched. The CDR3 sequence is 16 residues long. As DNA, the CDR3 is TGTGCCAGCAGCTTTGCTAGCGGGAGCCAAAGCGGGGAGCTGTTTTTT. Its translation: CASSFASGSQSGELFF.

The CDR3 is CASREQGSPYEQYF. The CDR3, as DNA: TGTGCCAGCAGGGAACAGGGGTCCCCTTACGAGCAGTACTTC. The gene calls are TRBV28 and TRBJ2-7, with TRBD1 matching over 7 bases. This CDR3 region has 14 residues. The germline gives CDR1 MDHEN, CDR2 SYDVKM. Trimming took 6 bases from V and 4 from J; bases not matched to a gene: 9.

The gene calls are TRBV5-1 and TRBJ1-6, with D possibly TRBD1 on 6 matching bases. This CDR3 has 13 amino acids. The germline V gene encodes CDR1 SGHRS and CDR2 YFSETQ. Deletions cut 2 bases from V and 9 bases from J, with 9 bases between. CDR3: CASSLTGISPLHF. CDR3 sequence (DNA): TGCGCCAGCAGCTTAACAGGGATTTCACCCCTCCACTTT.

The chain links TRBV5-1 to TRBJ2-2; 8 bases fit TRBD1. Germline V CDR1 and CDR2: SGHRS, YFSETQ. V lost 4 bases and J lost 6; bases outside the gene matches: 11. This CDR3 comprises 16 residues. DNA for the CDR3: TGCGCCAGCAGCAGGACAGGGTCAGTGCGTGCCGGGGAGCTGTTTTTT. Protein product: CASSRTGSVRAGELFF. Full variable domain (remainder filled in from reference TRBV5-1 and TRBJ2-2): KAGVTQTPRYLIKTRGQQVTLSCSPISGHRSVSWYQQTPGQGLQFLFEYFSETQRNKGNFPGRFSGRQFSNSRSEMNVSTLELGDSALYLCASSRTGSVRAGELFFGEGSRLTVL.

The genes are TRBV18 and TRBJ2-5; D gene uncertain. The CDR3 extends over 13 amino acids. CDR1 and CDR2 from the germline V gene are KGHSH and LQKENI. V was trimmed by 1 base and J by 1 base, leaving 4 bases between them. The CDR3 DNA sequence: TGTGCCAGCTCACCACTTCTCCAAGAGACCCAGTACTTC. The encoded protein is CASSPLLQETQYF.

The rearrangement uses TRBV11-3 and TRBJ2-1, with 14 bases aligning to TRBD2. The J segment lost 7 bases and the V segment lost 2 bases, leaving 7 bases of the junction unmatched. CDR1 SGHNT and CDR2 YENEEA come from the germline V gene. The CDR3 runs 17 residues. The CDR3 region has the DNA TGTGCCAGCAGCTTACGAGCCGGGACTAGCGGGAGTAATGAGCAGTTCTTC. Protein sequence: CASSLRAGTSGSNEQFF.

The chain recombines TRBV6-2 or TRBV6-3 with TRBJ1-6; D perhaps matches TRBD1 (6 bases). From germline, CDR1 is MNHEY and CDR2 SVGEGT. This CDR3 is 16 amino acids long. V was pared by 5 bases and J by 9 bases, with 20 bases between. In DNA form, the CDR3 reads TGTGCCAGCAGTCCCCTTTTAACAGGGAAAGGTTCACCCCTCCACTTT. Residues: CASSPLLTGKGSPLHF.

The chain couples TRBV6-2 or TRBV6-3 to TRBJ2-4; D not certain. The germline V and J ends were trimmed by 2 bases and 0 bases, with 14 bases remaining between them. Germline V gives CDR1 MNHEY, CDR2 SVGEGT. The CDR3 is 17 residues long. CDR3 sequence reads: CASSYTAALLAKNIQYF. CDR3 nucleotide sequence: TGTGCCAGCAGTTACACTGCGGCTCTACTAGCCAAAAACATTCAGTACTTC.

V gene TRBV9 combines with J gene TRBJ1-2; D is possibly TRBD1 (5 bases). The CDR3 runs 15 residues. Germline CDR1 and CDR2: SGDLS and YYNGEE. V was clipped by 0 bases and J by 5 bases, with 14 bases between them. The CDR3 DNA follows: TGTGCCAGCAGCGTAGTGGCAACAGGCGCTTATGGCTACACCTTC. This encodes CASSVVATGAYGYTF.

The chain joins TRBV18 to TRBJ1-1; D unresolved. From germline, CDR1 is KGHSH and CDR2 LQKENI. V was trimmed by 3 bases and J by 4 bases, leaving 9 bases between them. CDR3 length: 13 residues. CDR3 sequence: CASSPQEGTEAFF. The CDR3 DNA is TGTGCCAGCTCACCGCAGGAGGGCACTGAAGCTTTCTTT.

This chain links TRBV5-4 with TRBJ2-1, with D perhaps TRBD2 (5 bases). Germline CDR1 and CDR2: SGHNT and YYREEE (reference sequence). This CDR3 is 14 amino acids long. V lost 0 bases to trimming and J lost 5 bases, with 9 bases between them. CDR3 sequence: CASSLVGGNNEQFF. As DNA, the CDR3 is TGTGCCAGCAGCTTGGTCGGAGGTAACAATGAGCAGTTCTTC.

The chain combines TRBV30 with TRBJ1-2, with a possible D match to TRBD1 (6 bases). Per the germline V gene, CDR1 is GTSNPN and CDR2 is SVGIG (reference sequence). The CDR3 spans 12 residues. V was pared by 2 bases and J by 8 bases, with 12 bases between. CDR3 in amino acids: CAWSQTGEGYTF. The CDR3 nucleotides read TGTGCCTGGAGTCAGACAGGCGAGGGCTACACCTTC.

The chain combines TRBV6-5 with TRBJ2-5, with 7 positions matching TRBD2. The V segment lost 6 bases and the J segment 2 bases; nucleotides outside the gene matches: 6. CDR1 is MNHEY and CDR2 is SVGAGI in the germline V gene. This CDR3 has 14 amino acids. The CDR3 DNA reads as TGTGCCAGCAGGATAGCGGGCTTACAAGAGACCCAGTACTTC. Its translation is CASRIAGLQETQYF.

The V gene is TRBV15, the J gene TRBJ1-2; the D gene is possibly TRBD1 (5 bases). CDR1 and CDR2 from the germline V gene are LNHNV and YYDKDF (reference sequence). The CDR3 runs 15 residues. Trimming removed 5 bases at V and 4 bases at J, with 17 bases between. CDR3 DNA sequence: TGTGCCACCAGCGGGGGGGTTGGAGGTACCTATGGCTACACCTTC. It is translated as CATSGGVGGTYGYTF. Drawing the rest from reference TRBV15 and TRBJ1-2, the complete variable domain is DAMVIQNPRYQVTQFGKPVTLSCSQTLNHNVMYWYQQKSSQAPKLLFHYYDKDFNNEADTPDNFQSRRPNTSFCFLDIRSPGLGDTAMYLCATSGGVGGTYGYTFGSGTRLTVV.

The chain is built from TRBV19 and TRBJ1-2, with 8 bases identical to TRBD1. The CDR3 runs to 13 residues. Trimming removed 4 bases from V and 6 bases from J; junction bases left unmatched: 4. The germline CDR1 and CDR2 sequences are LNHDA and SQIVND (reference sequence). The CDR3 here is CASSTQGANGYTF. CDR3 in DNA: TGTGCCAGTAGTACCCAGGGGGCGAATGGCTACACCTTC.

This chain connects TRBV7-2 to TRBJ1-4; 10 bases match TRBD1. The CDR3 consists of 16 residues. V shed 5 bases, J shed 2 bases, and the junction held 5 bases outside the gene matches. The germline gives CDR1 SGHTA, CDR2 FQGNSA. The CDR3 sequence: CASSIVTGGTNEKLFF. Here the CDR3 DNA reads TGTGCCAGCAGCATTGTGACAGGGGGCACTAATGAAAAACTGTTTTTT.

The chain uses TRBV7-2 and TRBJ2-1, with 8 bases fitting TRBD2. V was clipped by 0 bases and J by 3 bases; unmatched bases: 13. This CDR3 has 19 amino acids. CDR1 and CDR2 from the germline V gene are SGHTA and FQGNSA. Written as DNA, the CDR3 is TGTGCCAGCAGCTTAGCCCCTAGGTCCTCAGCGGGGGTCTACAATGAGCAGTTCTTC. Encoded protein: CASSLAPRSSAGVYNEQFF. The full variable domain, with the rest looked up from reference TRBV7-2 and TRBJ2-1, is GAGVSQSPSNKVTEKGKDVELRCDPISGHTALYWYRQSLGQGLEFLIYFQGNSAPDKSGLPSDRFSAERTGGSVSTLTIQRTQQEDSAVYLCASSLAPRSSAGVYNEQFFGPGTRLTVL.

The chain links TRBV6-5 to TRBJ2-3, with D tentatively TRBD1 (6 bases). V was trimmed by 6 bases and J by 6 bases, leaving 16 bases between them. The CDR3 loop spans 14 amino acids. Germline assignment: CDR1 MNHEY and CDR2 SVGAGI. CDR3 sequence (DNA): TGTGCCAGCAGGAAAACAGGGCTGGGGGATACGCAGTATTTT. The encoded protein is CASRKTGLGDTQYF.

This chain connects TRBV3-1 (or the pseudogene TRBV3-2) to TRBJ2-3, with TRBD1 identical over 9 bases. Trimming took 3 bases from V and 6 from J; bases not matched to a gene: 13. This CDR3 region has 17 residues. Germline V lookup: CDR1 LGHDT, CDR2 YNNKEL (reference sequence). This CDR3 is CASSHPRPQGAFDTQYF. The CDR3 coding sequence is TGTGCCAGCAGCCACCCACGGCCACAGGGGGCTTTCGATACGCAGTATTTT.

This clone was seen more than once but under ten times. The chain employs TRBV5-1 and TRBJ2-7, with D perhaps TRBD2 (5 bases). From germline, CDR1 is SGHRS and CDR2 YFSETQ. The CDR3 has 14 residues. V was pared by 2 bases and J by 3 bases, with 12 bases between. CDR3 region: CASSFVVSGYEQYF. The CDR3 bases are TGCGCCAGCAGCTTCGTAGTGAGCGGCTACGAGCAGTACTTC.

The gene calls are TRBV4-1 and TRBJ2-7; 7 bases fit TRBD1. J lost 2 bases, V lost 3 bases, and 4 bases had no gene match. Per germline, CDR1 MGHRA and CDR2 YSYEKL. The CDR3 consists of 14 residues. CDR3 loop: CASSHETGPYEQYF. CDR3 nucleotides: TGCGCCAGCAGCCATGAGACAGGGCCCTACGAGCAGTACTTC.

This chain uses TRBV5-1 with TRBJ2-2; 10 positions match TRBD1. The length of the CDR3 is 16 residues. Germline assignment: CDR1 SGHRS and CDR2 YFSETQ. The junction had 5 bases not matched to a gene; V was cut back by 3 bases and J by 3 bases. In nucleotides, the CDR3 is TGCGCCAGCAGCTCAGCGGGACAGGGGTACACCGGGGAGCTGTTTTTT. It yields the protein CASSSAGQGYTGELFF.

V is TRBV5-4 and J is TRBJ2-3; 10 nucleotides match TRBD1. Germline V lookup: CDR1 SGHNT, CDR2 YYREEE (reference sequence). CDR3 length equals 15 residues. J lost 9 bases, V lost 4 bases, and 11 bases had no gene match. The CDR3 loop reads CASSHSTGGSDTQYF. The CDR3 DNA is TGTGCCAGCAGCCATTCGACAGGGGGCTCGGACACGCAGTATTTT.

The V and J genes are TRBV19 and TRBJ1-2; 10 positions agree with TRBD1. The CDR3 sequence is 15 residues long. After removal of 11 bases from V and 2 bases from J, the junction contained 11 bases not matched to a gene. Germline CDR1 reads LNHDA; CDR2 reads SQIVND (reference sequence). The CDR3 nucleotides read TGTGCCGCCAGGACAGGGGGGTCTGGGAACTATGGCTACACCTTC. Translation gives CAARTGGSGNYGYTF.

Here the CDR3 reads CAWSVGGDSYEQYF. In DNA, the CDR3 is TGTGCCTGGAGTGTTGGGGGGGACTCCTACGAGCAGTACTTC. The chain combines TRBV30 with TRBJ2-7, with 7 bases aligning to TRBD2. Per the germline V gene, CDR1 is GTSNPN and CDR2 is SVGIG (reference sequence). CDR3 size: 14 residues. Trimming removed 0 bases from V and 0 bases from J; junction bases left unmatched: 2.

This clone has only one observation. This chain uses TRBV11-2 with TRBJ2-5; the D is unclear. Per the germline V gene, CDR1 is SGHAT and CDR2 is FQNNGV. Trimming left V 5 bases short and J 5 bases short, with 6 bases between. The CDR3 loop spans 11 amino acids. DNA of the CDR3: TGTGCCAGCAGCCCGAGGGAGACCCAGTACTTC. It translates to CASSPRETQYF. The entire variable domain, with the rest obtained from reference TRBV11-2 and TRBJ2-5, is as follows: EAGVAQSPRYKIIEKRQSVAFWCNPISGHATLYWYQQILGQGPKLLIQFQNNGVVDDSQLPKDRFSAERLKGVDSTLKIQPAKLEDSAVYLCASSPRETQYFGPGTRLLVL.

The rearrangement links TRBV28 to TRBJ1-5; no definite D call. Per germline, CDR1 MDHEN and CDR2 SYDVKM. V was shortened by 8 bases and J by 0 bases, with 11 bases between the two germline ends. The CDR3 runs to 14 residues. CDR3 sequence (DNA): TGTGCCAGCCAGGCCTCTCTTAGCAATCAGCCCCAGCATTTT. As protein: CASQASLSNQPQHF.

The chain is built from TRBV10-3 and TRBJ1-2; 7 positions agree with TRBD1. The CDR3 consists of 13 residues. The V gene end was trimmed by 2 bases and the J gene end by 4 bases; junction bases not matched to a gene: 1. Looked up from germline, CDR1 is ENHRY and CDR2 is SYGVKD. The DNA for the CDR3 is TGTGCCATCAGTGAGGGACAGGTCTATGGCTACACCTTC. Its translation: CAISEGQVYGYTF.

The chain recombines TRBV5-1 with TRBJ2-1; the D gene is possibly TRBD2 (5 bases). CDR1 SGHRS and CDR2 YFSETQ come from the germline V gene. The CDR3 has 15 residues. Deletions cut 2 bases from V and 0 bases from J, with 9 bases between. The CDR3, as DNA: TGCGCCAGCAGCTTAGGGAGTAGCTCCTACAATGAGCAGTTCTTC. Translation: CASSLGSSSYNEQFF.

This clone was counted once. The chain recombines TRBV6-5 with TRBJ2-4; tentative D call: TRBD1 (6 bases). With 5 bases removed from V and 7 bases from J, the gap between germline ends came to 9 bases. The CDR3 covers 12 residues. The germline CDR1 and CDR2 sequences are MNHEY and SVGAGI. The CDR3 loop is CASSPGQNIQYF. The CDR3 nucleotides are TGTGCCAGCAGTCCCGGACAGAACATTCAGTACTTC.